These 27 T cell receptor beta chains were all obtained from the same sample, sequenced in a study of Graves' ophthalmopathy and Graves' hyperthyroidism. The TCR beta CDR3 regions underwent amplification from RNA transcripts. First-round RT-PCR employed HTBI primers, with a second-round multiplex PCR after it. TCRdb re-called the multiplex PCR reads through MiXCR, storing one row per CDR3 protein. The sample lists 360,000 or so distinct CDR3 sequences, 15% to 20% occurring once. Sequenced: peripheral blood. The source of these receptors is a woman aged 18-29 years with Graves' ophthalmopathy.

This rearrangement joins TRBV6-2 or TRBV6-3 to TRBJ1-6; unclear D gene. Germline V gene data show CDR1 as MNHEY and CDR2 as SVGEGT. The CDR3 has 15 amino acids. Trimming stripped 8 bases from V and 6 bases from J, with 17 bases between. The DNA for the CDR3 is TGTGCCAGCGCCCGCGACCGGAAAAGTAATTCACCCCTCCACTTT. As protein: CASARDRKSNSPLHF.

This clonotype showed up just a few times. V gene TRBV11-1 combines with J gene TRBJ2-7; 10 bases fit TRBD1. Germline values: CDR1 SGHAT, CDR2 FQDESV (reference sequence). This CDR3 region has 17 residues. Trimming took 5 bases from V and 3 from J; bases not matched to a gene: 13. The CDR3 protein is CASSPVPGQGKHYEQYF. The CDR3 bases are TGTGCCAGCAGCCCCGTACCGGGACAGGGGAAGCACTACGAGCAGTACTTC.

At least ten counts were recorded for this clonotype. CDR3 in DNA: TGTGCCAGCAGCTTACAGGGGGCGAGGAGTCAGCCCCAGCATTTT. Protein sequence: CASSLQGARSQPQHF. The V gene is TRBV2, the J gene TRBJ1-5; 9 nucleotides align to TRBD1. Germline assignment: CDR1 SNHLY and CDR2 FYNNEI. V trimming: 6 bases; J trimming: 6 bases; junction bases outside the gene matches: 9. The CDR3 extends over 15 amino acids.

The sample holds many counts of this clonotype. The V and J genes are TRBV28 and TRBJ1-3; TRBD1 is a possible D gene (5 bases). Deletions cut 5 bases from V and 0 bases from J, with 8 bases between. This CDR3 spans 14 amino acids. Germline V gene lookup returns CDR1 MDHEN and CDR2 SYDVKM. CDR3 in DNA: TGTGCCAGCAGTACAGGCCCCTCTGGAAACACCATATATTTT. This translates into CASSTGPSGNTIYF.

Ten or more counts support this clonotype. This chain links TRBV29-1 with TRBJ2-5, with a weak D call TRBD1 (6 bases). V was shortened by 1 base and J by 2 bases, with 14 bases between the two germline ends. Germline values: CDR1 SQVTM, CDR2 ANQGSEA. The CDR3 is made up of 15 amino acids. The CDR3 reads CSVEGVRTAQETQYF. CDR3 DNA: TGCAGCGTTGAAGGGGTTAGGACAGCACAAGAGACCCAGTACTTC. Complete variable domain (other parts from reference TRBV29-1 and TRBJ2-5): SAVISQKPSRDICQRGTSLTIQCQVDSQVTMMFWYRQQPGQSLTLIATANQGSEATYESGFVIDKFPISRPNLTFSTLTVSNMSPEDSSIYLCSVEGVRTAQETQYFGPGTRLLVL.

This rearrangement joins TRBV6-1 to TRBJ1-2; D possibly corresponds to TRBD1 (6 bases). Germline assignment: CDR1 MNHNS and CDR2 SASEGT. Trimming took off 3 bases at V and 4 bases at J, with 12 bases between the two ends. This CDR3 spans 14 amino acids. The CDR3 is CASSEEGDGYGYTF. The CDR3 DNA reads as TGTGCCAGCAGTGAGGAGGGGGATGGCTATGGCTACACCTTC.

This clonotype was seen repeatedly, ten times or more. V usage is TRBV25-1 and J usage is TRBJ2-4, with unresolved D. Germline lookup yields CDR1 MGHDK and CDR2 SYGVNS. The CDR3 sequence is 15 residues long. Deletions cut 1 base from V and 5 bases from J, with 12 bases between. The CDR3 sequence is CASSELGRVENIQYF. CDR3 nucleotides: TGTGCCAGCAGTGAATTAGGAAGGGTGGAAAACATTCAGTACTTC.

This clonotype occurred many times. V is TRBV19 and J is TRBJ2-7; D is undetermined. Germline lookup yields CDR1 LNHDA and CDR2 SQIVND (reference sequence). The length of the CDR3 is 13 residues. Between the trimmed V and J ends, which lost 3 bases and 3 bases, there was a span of 9 bases. CDR3 DNA sequence: TGTGCCAGTAGTATCGACCGATTCTACGAGCAGTACTTC. Protein sequence: CASSIDRFYEQYF.

This clonotype was picked up many times. The CDR3 nucleotides read TGTGCCAGCAGCCCTAAGGGCACTGAAGCTTTCTTT. Protein: CASSPKGTEAFF. The rearrangement joins TRBV9 to TRBJ1-1; D gene ambiguous. V shed 4 bases and J shed 4 bases, with 8 bases lying between them. The CDR3 consists of 12 residues. Germline V gives CDR1 SGDLS, CDR2 YYNGEE.

Of note for this clonotype: The missing conserved phenylalanine or tryptophan at the end of this CDR3 makes a read error likely. The DNA is omitted, as the CDR3 cannot be located on it reliably, and the CDR3 follows TCRdb's listing. The J gene is TRBJ2-7, the V gene TRBV4-2. The CDR3 extends over 8 residues, inclusive of both ends. Germline V gene lookup returns CDR1 LGHNA and CDR2 YNFKEQ. CDR3 sequence reads: CASSQPNP.

This clonotype was counted ten times or more. The V call is TRBV6-2 or TRBV6-3, the J call TRBJ1-2; D is unresolved. The CDR3 has 14 residues. V was clipped by 0 bases and J by 6 bases, with 11 bases between them. CDR1 and CDR2 from the germline V gene are MNHEY and SVGEGT. The CDR3 spells CASSYSGVLNGYTF. The CDR3 DNA is TGTGCCAGCAGTTACTCGGGAGTTCTAAATGGCTACACCTTC.

In its sample, this clonotype was seen many times. This chain uses TRBV11-2 with TRBJ2-7, with D tentatively TRBD1 (5 bases). Germline V gene sequence: CDR1 SGHAT, CDR2 FQNNGV. The CDR3 contains 17 residues. The V end was cut by 0 bases, the J end by 2 bases, with 17 bases between. CDR3 in amino acids: CASSLDRGQGSPYEQYF. CDR3 bases: TGTGCCAGCAGCTTAGATCGAGGACAAGGATCTCCCTACGAGCAGTACTTC.

This clonotype appeared a single time. The junction differs from germline at one of its ends, possibly a read error. The chain is built from TRBV5-1 and TRBJ1-1, with 7 bases aligning to TRBD1. Germline V gene data show CDR1 as SGHRS and CDR2 as YFSETQ. This CDR3 comprises 17 residues. The CDR3 bases are TGCGCCAGCAGCTTGAATGGCTGGGGGGACAGCTACACTGAATCTTTCTTT. Protein product: CASSLNGWGDSYTESFF.

This chain joins TRBV12-3 or TRBV12-4 and TRBJ1-1, with unresolved D. This CDR3 comprises 13 residues. Trimming cost V 9 bases and J 5 bases, with 16 bases left between them. The CDR3 DNA follows: TGTGCCAGTAGGCAGAGTTTGAGAACTGAAGCTTTCTTT. It yields the protein CASRQSLRTEAFF.

This clonotype was detected ten times or more. This chain uses TRBV7-2 with TRBJ1-6; D uncertain. V was shortened by 1 base and J by 7 bases, with 11 bases between the two germline ends. The CDR3 spans 15 residues. Germline V gene lookup returns CDR1 SGHTA and CDR2 FQGNSA. The CDR3 is CASSLGVPPNSPLHF. The CDR3 DNA is TGTGCCAGCAGCTTAGGAGTGCCTCCCAATTCACCCCTCCACTTT.

This clonotype has at least ten counts. The rearrangement joins TRBV5-1 to TRBJ1-3; D remains unclear. Trimming cost V 1 base and J 0 bases, with 8 bases left between them. CDR3 length: 15 residues. Germline CDR1 SGHRS, CDR2 YFSETQ. In DNA, the CDR3 is TGCGCCAGCAGCTTGACAGTGAGCTCTGGAAACACCATATATTTT. This gives the protein CASSLTVSSGNTIYF. The full variable domain, completed using reference TRBV5-1 and TRBJ1-3, is KAGVTQTPRYLIKTRGQQVTLSCSPISGHRSVSWYQQTPGQGLQFLFEYFSETQRNKGNFPGRFSGRQFSNSRSEMNVSTLELGDSALYLCASSLTVSSGNTIYFGEGSWLTVV.

The sample holds many counts of this clonotype. The rearrangement joins TRBV5-1 to TRBJ2-7, with unresolved D. The CDR3 spans 14 residues. Trimming took off 4 bases at V and 3 bases at J, with 14 bases between the two ends. CDR1 is SGHRS, CDR2 YFSETQ, per germline. CDR3 sequence reads: CASSRSGSLYEQYF. CDR3 nucleotide sequence: TGCGCCAGCAGCCGTTCGGGCAGCCTCTACGAGCAGTACTTC.

Many counts were recorded for this clonotype. The chain has TRBV11-2 and TRBJ1-6, with D unclear. V shed 5 bases and J shed 2 bases, with 13 bases lying between them. The CDR3 spans 16 residues. Germline assignment: CDR1 SGHAT and CDR2 FQNNGV. In DNA, the CDR3 is TGTGCCAGCAGCCCCGTGTGGACTGCCTATAATTCACCCCTCCACTTT. Encoded protein: CASSPVWTAYNSPLHF.

The CDR3 DNA sequence: TGTGCCAGCAGTCAAGGAATATCCACCTCTGGGGCCAACGTCCTGACTTTC. This encodes CASSQGISTSGANVLTF. This chain links TRBV6-1 with TRBJ2-6; D not certain. V was cut by 5 bases and J by 0 bases, with 14 bases left in between. The CDR3 covers 17 residues. The germline V gene encodes CDR1 MNHNS and CDR2 SASEGT.

V usage is TRBV7-2 and J usage is TRBJ2-7; 10 bases match TRBD2. Germline trimming cut 5 bases from V and 7 bases from J; bases unmatched to any gene: 8. CDR3 size: 14 residues. The V gene's germline CDR1 is SGHTA and CDR2 FQGNSA. The CDR3 DNA follows: TGTGCCAGCAGCACCCCGGGACTAGCGTGGGAGCAGTACTTC. Translation gives CASSTPGLAWEQYF. Drawing the rest from reference TRBV7-2 and TRBJ2-7, the complete variable domain is GAGVSQSPSNKVTEKGKDVELRCDPISGHTALYWYRQSLGQGLEFLIYFQGNSAPDKSGLPSDRFSAERTGGSVSTLTIQRTQQEDSAVYLCASSTPGLAWEQYFGPGTRLTVT.

V and J are TRBV12-3 or TRBV12-4 and TRBJ2-2; TRBD2 matches 7 bases. With 3 bases clipped from V and 4 bases from J, the junction kept 8 bases outside the gene matches. The length of the CDR3 is 16 residues. CDR3 coding DNA: TGTGCCAGCAGTTTCTCCGGGAGGTGGCTCACCGGGGAGCTGTTTTTT. This codes for CASSFSGRWLTGELFF.

This clonotype showed up many times. The chain employs TRBV7-2 and TRBJ2-7, with TRBD2 matching over 8 bases. The CDR3 is 15 residues long. Germline V gene lookup returns CDR1 SGHTA and CDR2 FQGNSA. With 5 bases clipped from V and 6 bases from J, the junction kept 12 bases outside the gene matches. CDR3 residues: CASSPGGGGDVEQYF. In DNA form, the CDR3 reads TGTGCCAGCAGCCCCGGGGGGGGGGGTGACGTCGAGCAGTACTTC.

The gene calls are TRBV7-9 and TRBJ1-2; 7 nucleotides align to TRBD1. The V gene's germline CDR1 is SEHNR and CDR2 FQNEAQ (reference sequence). V was clipped by 5 bases and J by 4 bases; unmatched bases: 10. This CDR3 has 15 residues. Here the CDR3 reads CASSQTPGQSYGYTF. The CDR3 DNA reads TGTGCCAGCAGCCAAACGCCGGGACAGAGCTATGGCTACACCTTC.

This clonotype has at least ten counts. The genes are TRBV19 and TRBJ2-7; D remains ambiguous. Trimming shortened V by 5 bases and J by 9 bases, and 14 bases separated the two germline ends. Germline CDR1 LNHDA, CDR2 SQIVND (reference sequence). This CDR3 is built from 12 residues. CDR3 amino acids: CASSSTLGPQYF. The CDR3 coding sequence is TGTGCCAGTAGTTCCACCCTAGGGCCGCAGTACTTC.

This clonotype showed up many times. CDR3 sequence reads: CASSSPRAPWATEAFF. Here the CDR3 DNA reads TGTGCCAGCAGCTCTCCCCGGGCCCCGTGGGCCACTGAAGCTTTCTTT. The chain employs TRBV7-9 and TRBJ1-1, with D uncertain. In germline, CDR1 is SEHNR, CDR2 FQNEAQ (reference sequence). CDR3 size: 16 residues. Trimming cost V 4 bases and J 4 bases, with 19 bases left between them.

Only a few counts were recorded for this clonotype. The chain has TRBV6-1 and TRBJ1-1; D ambiguous. The CDR3 is 12 residues long. Trimming took 6 bases from V and 6 from J, leaving 11 bases between them. The germline V gene encodes CDR1 MNHNS and CDR2 SASEGT. Written as DNA, the CDR3 is TGTGCCAGCAGGGTACGGGATTCTGAAGCTTTCTTT. Its protein product is CASRVRDSEAFF.

V is TRBV6-2 or TRBV6-3 and J is TRBJ2-7, with 7 bases that match TRBD1. The trim removed 7 bases at V and 2 bases at J, leaving 8 bases unmatched. There are 14 residues in the CDR3. The germline V gene encodes CDR1 MNHEY and CDR2 SVGEGT. The CDR3 spells CASKGQVHTYEQYF. Here the CDR3 DNA reads TGTGCCAGCAAAGGACAGGTCCATACCTACGAGCAGTACTTC.